These 19 T cell receptor beta chains share one sample of origin, sequenced in a study of human T cells and chemical hapten exposure. Time point indicated: patch test 3, about 24 weeks after DPC sensitization. The treatment is: therapeutic diphenylcyclopropenone sensitization with weekly scalp DPC. In TCRdb, the RACE reads were re-called with MiXCR into one record per CDR3 protein. The data hold more than 95,000 distinct CDR3 sequences, with under 35% observed a single time. The sequencing here drew on whole blood, taken in connection with sensitization to the hapten diphenylcyclopropenone (DPC). The receptor source for this set is a man aged 35 to 55 with alopecia areata. Some clones in this sample may be carry-over from other donors' samples.

This rearrangement joins TRBV7-9 to TRBJ2-5; D gene ambiguous. Looked up from germline, CDR1 is SEHNR and CDR2 is FQNEAQ (reference sequence). The V gene lost 10 bases and the J gene lost 4 bases, with 16 bases spanning the gap. The CDR3 runs to 13 residues. CDR3 protein: CAIARRSTETQYF. CDR3 sequence (DNA): TGTGCCATCGCCAGGAGATCTACAGAGACCCAGTACTTC.

The V and J genes are TRBV5-1 and TRBJ2-3; 10 nucleotides match TRBD2. The germline V gene has CDR1 SGHRS and CDR2 YFSETQ. With 3 bases clipped from V and 7 bases from J, the junction kept 8 bases outside the gene matches. CDR3 length: 15 residues. CDR3: CASSSRLAGQYTQYF. The DNA for the CDR3 is TGCGCCAGCAGCTCTAGACTAGCGGGTCAATATACGCAGTATTTT.

The table lists this clonotype with a count of one. This chain joins TRBV5-1 and TRBJ2-5; D gene uncertain. V was pared by 0 bases and J by 6 bases, with 3 bases between. Germline assignment: CDR1 SGHRS and CDR2 YFSETQ. The CDR3 is 11 residues long. CDR3: CASSLEKTQYF. The DNA of the CDR3 is TGCGCCAGCAGCTTGGAAAAGACCCAGTACTTC.

This clonotype occurred a few times. The chain joins TRBV6-5 to TRBJ1-1; TRBD1 might be the D (5 bases). There are 15 residues in the CDR3. The germline V gene has CDR1 MNHEY and CDR2 SVGAGI. Trimming cost V 1 base and J 1 base, with 10 bases left between them. CDR3 sequence (DNA): TGTGCCAGCAGTTACTTTGACAGCCCGAACACTGAAGCTTTCTTT. This translates into CASSYFDSPNTEAFF.

This clonotype showed up just a few times. CDR3 protein: CASSSLQYYEQYF. CDR3 nucleotides: TGTGCCAGCAGCTCGCTACAGTACTACGAGCAGTACTTC. This chain joins TRBV11-2 and TRBJ2-7, with D uncertain. Trimming stripped 4 bases from V and 3 bases from J, with 10 bases between. This CDR3 region has 13 residues. From germline, CDR1 is SGHAT and CDR2 FQNNGV.

V is TRBV15 and J is TRBJ2-7, with a tentative D call TRBD2 (6 bases). The CDR3 totals 14 residues. Germline CDR1 and CDR2: LNHNV and YYDKDF (reference sequence). V was clipped by 3 bases and J by 3 bases, with 12 bases between them. CDR3 in DNA: TGTGCCACCAGCAGGGACTACCTTGACTACGAGCAGTACGTC. Its translation is CATSRDYLDYEQYV.

The chain uses TRBV19 and TRBJ2-2, with D tentatively TRBD1 or TRBD2 (6 bases each). The germline CDR1 and CDR2 sequences are LNHDA and SQIVND (reference sequence). V shed 4 bases and J shed 3 bases, with 15 bases lying between them. This CDR3 region has 16 residues. The CDR3 region is CASSRRGVGDTGELFF. CDR3 DNA: TGTGCCAGTAGTAGGAGGGGGGTCGGGGACACCGGGGAGCTGTTTTTT.

A few counts support this clonotype. The chain employs TRBV12-3 or TRBV12-4 and TRBJ2-1; TRBD2 matches at 8 bases. This CDR3 has 17 amino acids. V dropped 2 bases and J dropped 8; count of bases not matched to a gene: 14. CDR3 residues: CASSLNSAGGFSDEQFF. CDR3 bases: TGTGCCAGCAGTTTAAATTCGGCGGGAGGCTTCTCCGATGAGCAGTTCTTC.

This clonotype was seen a few times. The V call is TRBV29-1, the J call TRBJ1-4; 7 bases align to TRBD1. Germline values: CDR1 SQVTM, CDR2 ANQGSEA. Unmatched junction bases numbered 10, after V lost 6 bases and J lost 6 bases. The CDR3 covers 14 residues. The CDR3 DNA is TGCAGCGTCGTTATACAGGGGAAGGATGAAAAACTGTTTTTT. It codes for CSVVIQGKDEKLFF.

The CDR3: CSAAEKTGPNYGYTF. Written as DNA, the CDR3 is TGCAGTGCTGCAGAAAAGACAGGGCCGAACTATGGCTACACCTTC. The rearrangement joins TRBV20-1 to TRBJ1-2; the match to TRBD1 covers 7 bases. The V gene end was trimmed by 5 bases and the J gene end by 2 bases; junction bases not matched to a gene: 11. This CDR3 spans 15 amino acids. Germline CDR1 DFQATT, CDR2 SNEGSKA (reference sequence).

The chain joins TRBV7-8 to TRBJ2-5; no clear D gene. The CDR3 length is 15 residues. Deletions cut 1 base from V and 1 base from J, with 10 bases between. Germline V lookup: CDR1 SGHVS, CDR2 FQNEAQ. The CDR3 nucleotides read TGTGCCAGCAGCTTAGAGGGCTCCCCCCAAGAGACCCAGTACTTC. It encodes CASSLEGSPQETQYF.

There are a few counts of this clonotype. The chain links TRBV30 to TRBJ2-5; D is uncertain. Germline V gene lookup returns CDR1 GTSNPN and CDR2 SVGIG (reference sequence). The ends were cut back, 0 bases at V and 5 bases at J, with 10 bases in the middle. The CDR3 length is 13 residues. The CDR3 sequence: CAWSVRSRETQYF. The CDR3 nucleotides read TGTGCCTGGAGTGTACGGTCTCGCGAGACCCAGTACTTC. Combining the CDR3 with reference TRBV30 and TRBJ2-5 gives the whole variable domain SQTIHQWPATLVQPVGSPLSLECTVEGTSNPNLYWYRQAAGRGLQLLFYSVGIGQISSEVPQNLSASRPQDRQFILSSKKLLLSDSGFYLCAWSVRSRETQYFGPGTRLLVL.

The J gene is TRBJ1-3, the V gene TRBV3-1; 7 bases align to TRBD1. This CDR3 is 16 amino acids long. Germline loops: CDR1 LGHDT, CDR2 YNNKEL (reference sequence). The trim removed 5 bases at V and 0 bases at J, leaving 7 bases unmatched. The CDR3 DNA reads as TGTGCCAGCAGCTCCACAGGGGCCGTCTCTGGAAACACCATATATTTT. It yields the protein CASSSTGAVSGNTIYF.

This chain uses TRBV18 with TRBJ2-1; TRBD2 is a possible D gene (6 bases). V was cut by 3 bases and J by 1 base, with 13 bases left in between. CDR3 length equals 16 residues. Per germline, CDR1 KGHSH and CDR2 LQKENI. CDR3 amino acids: CASSPLGGISYNEQFF. The CDR3, as DNA: TGTGCCAGCTCACCGTTAGGAGGGATTTCCTACAATGAGCAGTTCTTC.

This clonotype has at least ten counts. This chain connects TRBV29-1 to TRBJ2-4; 7 bases map to TRBD2. The J segment lost 2 bases and the V segment lost 2 bases, leaving 6 bases of the junction unmatched. The germline V gene encodes CDR1 SQVTM and CDR2 ANQGSEA. The CDR3 extends over 15 amino acids. DNA of the CDR3: TGCAGCGTTGAAAGACGCGGGAGATCCAAAAACATTCAGTACTTC. Protein product: CSVERRGRSKNIQYF.

The chain joins TRBV18 to TRBJ2-3; D not resolved. V was cut by 1 base and J by 2 bases, with 10 bases left in between. This CDR3 contains 15 residues. The germline CDR1 and CDR2 sequences are KGHSH and LQKENI. The CDR3 loop is CASSPLTESTDTQYF. In DNA form, the CDR3 reads TGTGCCAGCTCACCACTGACTGAATCCACAGATACGCAGTATTTT.

This clonotype has a handful of counts. This chain joins TRBV5-1 and TRBJ1-1; D unresolved. Trimming stripped 0 bases from V and 2 bases from J, with 11 bases between. The germline CDR1 and CDR2 sequences are SGHRS and YFSETQ. This CDR3 comprises 15 residues. The CDR3 bases are TGCGCCAGCAGCTTGGTTCCGAACGTTAACACTGAAGCTTTCTTT. Amino acids: CASSLVPNVNTEAFF.

This clonotype was observed a few times. This chain joins TRBV3-1 and TRBJ2-3, with D hard to call. Looked up from germline, CDR1 is LGHDT and CDR2 is YNNKEL (reference sequence). The CDR3 has 17 amino acids. V lost 4 bases to trimming and J lost 2 bases, with 19 bases between them. CDR3 residues: CASSPYLTKMPTDTQYF. The CDR3 nucleotides are TGTGCCAGCAGCCCTTATCTCACTAAGATGCCCACAGATACGCAGTATTTT.

The gene calls are TRBV6-1 and TRBJ2-7; D tentatively reads TRBD1 or TRBD2 (6 bases each). Germline lookup yields CDR1 MNHNS and CDR2 SASEGT. Trimming took off 6 bases at V and 6 bases at J, with 15 bases between the two ends. The CDR3 totals 13 residues. This CDR3 is CASSPGGPVEQYV. CDR3 sequence (DNA): TGTGCCAGCAGCCCCGGGGGCCCCGTCGAGCAGTACGTC.